The 10 T cell receptor beta chains given below trace back to one sample, sequenced in a study of blood T cells in healthy people across ages. Through a sample-barcoded 5' primer and a J-beta primer mix, a second PCR was run for roughly 7 to 12 cycles. TCRdb reprocessed the 5' RACE reads via MiXCR and lists one record per CDR3 protein. Here the sample spans 1.5 million to 2 million distinct CDR3 sequences, 40% to 55% being singletons. Input material: blood. These receptors were obtained from a woman between 40 and 55 years old in good health.

This clonotype was found many times. The chain has TRBV5-1 and TRBJ2-5, with TRBD2 matching over 9 bases. Germline V gives CDR1 SGHRS, CDR2 YFSETQ. The ends lost 4 bases at V and 5 bases at J; junction bases unmatched: 3. The CDR3 consists of 13 residues. Here the CDR3 reads CASSGTSGETQYF. CDR3 sequence (DNA): TGCGCCAGCAGCGGCACTAGCGGGGAGACCCAGTACTTC.

The rearrangement uses TRBV5-8 and TRBJ2-5; D may be TRBD1 (6 bases). This CDR3 has 15 amino acids. Deletions cut 2 bases from V and 0 bases from J, with 11 bases between. Germline V lookup: CDR1 SGHTS, CDR2 YDEGEE. The CDR3 reads CASSLGQLNQETQYF. The CDR3 nucleotides are TGTGCCAGCAGCTTAGGACAGTTAAACCAAGAGACCCAGTACTTC.

Points on this clonotype: This sequence may be a read error, since a much larger clone differs from it by one base. This chain connects TRBV7-2 to TRBJ2-7; 9 bases align to TRBD2. The germline gives CDR1 SGHTA, CDR2 FQGNSA. The CDR3 covers 14 residues. V shed 8 bases, J shed 3 bases, and the junction held 8 bases outside the gene matches. DNA of the CDR3: TGTGCCAGCGGGGACGGGACTAGCAACTACGAGCAGTACTTC. The encoded protein is CASGDGTSNYEQYF.

J is TRBJ2-1 and V is TRBV24-1; D is tentatively TRBD1 or TRBD2 (5 bases each). The V end lost 1 base, the J end lost 5 bases, and 11 bases lay between the germline ends. Germline V lookup: CDR1 KGHDR, CDR2 SFDVKD. The CDR3 has 15 residues. CDR3 nucleotide sequence: TGTGCCACCAGTGATTTAGCCAGGGACCACAATGAGCAGTTCTTC. Protein: CATSDLARDHNEQFF.

The rearrangement joins TRBV9 to TRBJ2-5; D may correspond to TRBD1 or TRBD2 (5 bases each). This CDR3 comprises 15 residues. In germline, CDR1 is SGDLS, CDR2 YYNGEE. The ends were cut back, 3 bases at V and 2 bases at J, with 14 bases in the middle. CDR3 nucleotides: TGTGCCAGCAGCGCCTCCGGGGCCGCACAAGAGACCCAGTACTTC. Protein product: CASSASGAAQETQYF. The whole variable domain, remainder taken from reference TRBV9 and TRBJ2-5, is DSGVTQTPKHLITATGQRVTLRCSPRSGDLSVYWYQQSLDQGLQFLIQYYNGEERAKGNILERFSAQQFPDLHSELNLSSLELGDSALYFCASSASGAAQETQYFGPGTRLLVL.

The chain carries TRBV12-5 and TRBJ2-7; the D gene could be TRBD1 or TRBD2 (7 bases each). The CDR3 totals 16 residues. V shed 7 bases and J shed 1 base, with 20 bases lying between them. Germline V gives CDR1 LGHNT, CDR2 FRNRAP. The CDR3 DNA is TGTGCTAGTGAGGGGGCCGGCGGGGGCGTATCCTACGAGCAGTACTTC. Amino acid sequence: CASEGAGGGVSYEQYF. Looking up the rest from reference TRBV12-5 and TRBJ2-7 gives the full variable domain: DARVTQTPRHKVTEMGQEVTMRCQPILGHNTVFWYRQTMMQGLELLAYFRNRAPLDDSGMPKDRFSAEMPDATLATLKIQPSEPRDSAVYFCASEGAGGGVSYEQYFGPGTRLTVT.

The chain has TRBV6-6 and TRBJ1-2; the D gene is possibly TRBD1 (5 bases). This CDR3 spans 13 amino acids. V shed 7 bases and J shed 6 bases, with 15 bases lying between them. Germline lookup yields CDR1 MNHNY and CDR2 SVGAGI (reference sequence). The CDR3 is CASTPYGGDGYTF. The CDR3 DNA is TGTGCCAGCACCCCTTATGGGGGAGATGGCTACACCTTC.

CDR3 coding DNA: TGTGCCAGCAGCTTAGCGGGATTGACAGCTGAGCAGTATTTT. Its protein is CASSLAGLTAEQYF. The chain joins TRBV7-2 to TRBJ2-3, with D possibly TRBD1 on 5 matching bases. Deletions cut 0 bases from V and 11 bases from J, with 15 bases between. CDR1 is SGHTA, CDR2 FQGNSA, per germline. The CDR3 contains 14 residues.

This clonotype has just a few counts. The chain combines TRBV6-1 with TRBJ2-3, with 9 bases that match TRBD1. The CDR3 is 17 residues long. Trimming at V came to 6 bases and at J to 4 bases, leaving 14 bases not matched to a gene. In germline, CDR1 is MNHNS, CDR2 SASEGT. The CDR3 loop reads CASRVGPGQGRADTQYF. The CDR3 bases are TGTGCCAGCAGGGTGGGCCCGGGACAGGGAAGGGCAGATACGCAGTATTTT.

The CDR3 loop is CSARASYPGYSTDTQYF. In nucleotides, the CDR3 is TGCAGTGCTAGAGCCTCCTACCCGGGTTATAGCACAGATACGCAGTATTTT. J is TRBJ2-3 and V is TRBV20-1; no firm D call. V lost 1 base to trimming and J lost 0 bases, with 17 bases between them. CDR1 DFQATT and CDR2 SNEGSKA come from the germline V gene (reference sequence). The CDR3 spans 17 residues.